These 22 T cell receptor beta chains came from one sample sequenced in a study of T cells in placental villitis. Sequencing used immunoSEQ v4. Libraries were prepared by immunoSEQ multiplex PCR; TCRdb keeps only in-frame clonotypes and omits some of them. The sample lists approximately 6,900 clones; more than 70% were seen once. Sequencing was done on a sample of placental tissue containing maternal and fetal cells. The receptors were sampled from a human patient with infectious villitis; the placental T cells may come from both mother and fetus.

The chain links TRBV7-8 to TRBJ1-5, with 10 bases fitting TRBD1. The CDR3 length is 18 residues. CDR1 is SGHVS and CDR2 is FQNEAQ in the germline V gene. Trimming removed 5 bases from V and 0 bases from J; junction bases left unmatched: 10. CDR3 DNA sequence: TGTGCCAGCAGCGAAGGACAGGGGGGTGCTTATAGCAATCAGCCCCAGCATTTT. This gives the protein CASSEGQGGAYSNQPQHF.

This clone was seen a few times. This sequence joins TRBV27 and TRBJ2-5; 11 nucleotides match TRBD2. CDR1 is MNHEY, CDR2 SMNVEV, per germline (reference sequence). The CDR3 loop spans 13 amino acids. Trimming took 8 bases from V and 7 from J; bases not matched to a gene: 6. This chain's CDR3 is CASARSGGGTQYF. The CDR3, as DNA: TGTGCCAGCGCCCGTAGCGGGGGGGGGACCCAGTACTTC.

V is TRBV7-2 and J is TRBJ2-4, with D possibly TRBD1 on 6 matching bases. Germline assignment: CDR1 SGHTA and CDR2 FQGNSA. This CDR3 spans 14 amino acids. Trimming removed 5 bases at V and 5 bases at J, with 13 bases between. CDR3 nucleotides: TGTGCCAGCAGCATCTCGACAGGACAAAACATTCAGTACTTC. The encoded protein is CASSISTGQNIQYF.

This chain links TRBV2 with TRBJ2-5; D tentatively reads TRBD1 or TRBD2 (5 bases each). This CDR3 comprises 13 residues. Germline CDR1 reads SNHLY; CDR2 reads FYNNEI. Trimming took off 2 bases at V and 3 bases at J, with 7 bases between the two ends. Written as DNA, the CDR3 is TGTGCCAGCAGTGAACAGGGAGAAGAGACCCAGTACTTC. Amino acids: CASSEQGEETQYF. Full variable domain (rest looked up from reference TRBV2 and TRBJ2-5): EPEVTQTPSHQVTQMGQEVILRCVPISNHLYFYWYRQILGQKVEFLVSFYNNEISEKSEIFDDQFSVERPDGSNFTLKIRSTKLEDSAMYFCASSEQGEETQYFGPGTRLLVL.

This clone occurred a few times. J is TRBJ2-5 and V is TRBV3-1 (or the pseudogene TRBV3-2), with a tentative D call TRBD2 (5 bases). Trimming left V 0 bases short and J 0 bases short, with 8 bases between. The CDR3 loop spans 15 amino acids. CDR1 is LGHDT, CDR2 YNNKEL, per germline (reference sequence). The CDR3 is CASSQDGRDQETQYF. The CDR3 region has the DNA TGTGCCAGCAGCCAAGATGGGCGGGACCAAGAGACCCAGTACTTC.

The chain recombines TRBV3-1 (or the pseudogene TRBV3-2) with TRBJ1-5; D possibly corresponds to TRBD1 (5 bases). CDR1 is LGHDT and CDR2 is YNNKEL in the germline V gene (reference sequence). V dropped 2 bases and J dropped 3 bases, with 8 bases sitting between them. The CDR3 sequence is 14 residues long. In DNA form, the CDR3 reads TGTGCCAGCAGCCAATCCAGGGACAATCAGCCCCAGCATTTT. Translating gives CASSQSRDNQPQHF.

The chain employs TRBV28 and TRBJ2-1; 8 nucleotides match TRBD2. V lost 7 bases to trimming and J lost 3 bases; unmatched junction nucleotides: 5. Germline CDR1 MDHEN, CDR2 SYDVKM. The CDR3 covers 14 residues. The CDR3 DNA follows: TGTGCCAGCACTAGAGCGGGGGACTACAATGAGCAGTTCTTC. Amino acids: CASTRAGDYNEQFF. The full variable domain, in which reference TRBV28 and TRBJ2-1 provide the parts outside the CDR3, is DVKVTQSSRYLVKRTGEKVFLECVQDMDHENMFWYRQDPGLGLRLIYFSYDVKMKEKGDIPEGYSVSREKKERFSLILESASTNQTSMYLCASTRAGDYNEQFFGPGTRLTVL.

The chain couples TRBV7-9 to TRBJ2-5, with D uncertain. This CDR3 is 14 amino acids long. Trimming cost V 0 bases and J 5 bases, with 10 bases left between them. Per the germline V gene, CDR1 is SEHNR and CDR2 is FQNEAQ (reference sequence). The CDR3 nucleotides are TGTGCCAGCAGCTTAGCCCCGAATGGGGAGACCCAGTACTTC. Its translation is CASSLAPNGETQYF.

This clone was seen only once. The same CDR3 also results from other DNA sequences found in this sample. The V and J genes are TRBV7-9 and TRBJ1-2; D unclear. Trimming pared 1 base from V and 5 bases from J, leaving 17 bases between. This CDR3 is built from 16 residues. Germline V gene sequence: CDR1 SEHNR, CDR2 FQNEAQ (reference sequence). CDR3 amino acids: CASSLGFSPRPYGYTF. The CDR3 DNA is TGTGCCAGCAGCTTAGGATTCAGCCCGCGACCTTATGGCTACACCTTC. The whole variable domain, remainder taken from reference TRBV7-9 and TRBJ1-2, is DTGVSQNPRHKITKRGQNVTFRCDPISEHNRLYWYRQTLGQGPEFLTYFQNEAQLEKSRLLSDRFSAERPKGSFSTLEIQRTEQGDSAMYLCASSLGFSPRPYGYTFGSGTRLTVV.

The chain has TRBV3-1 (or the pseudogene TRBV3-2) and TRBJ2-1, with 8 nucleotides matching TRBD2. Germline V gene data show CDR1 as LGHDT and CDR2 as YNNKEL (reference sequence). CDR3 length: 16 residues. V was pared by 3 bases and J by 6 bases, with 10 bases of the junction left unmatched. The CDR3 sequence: CASSHVLAGGGNEQFF. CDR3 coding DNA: TGTGCCAGCAGCCACGTCCTGGCGGGGGGCGGCAATGAGCAGTTCTTC.

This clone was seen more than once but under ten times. In DNA, the CDR3 is TGTGCCAGCAGCCCCCGGAGCGGGGCCGGGGCAGATACGCAGTATTTT. Translating gives CASSPRSGAGADTQYF. The chain recombines TRBV9 with TRBJ2-3; 7 nucleotides match TRBD2. Germline V lookup: CDR1 SGDLS, CDR2 YYNGEE. The CDR3 totals 16 residues. V trimming: 4 bases; J trimming: 4 bases; junction bases outside the gene matches: 12.

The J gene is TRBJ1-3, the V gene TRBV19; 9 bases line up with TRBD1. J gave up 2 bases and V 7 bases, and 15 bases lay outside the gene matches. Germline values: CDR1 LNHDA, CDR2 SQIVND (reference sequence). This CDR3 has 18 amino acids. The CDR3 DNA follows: TGTGCCAGTACCGTCGCACATACGGGACAGGGCGCTGGAAACACCATATATTTT. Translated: CASTVAHTGQGAGNTIYF.

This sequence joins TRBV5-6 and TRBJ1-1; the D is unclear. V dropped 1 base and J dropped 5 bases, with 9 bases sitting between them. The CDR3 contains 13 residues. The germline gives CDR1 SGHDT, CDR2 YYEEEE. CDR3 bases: TGTGCCAGCAGCTTGTTGGGCGCAACTGAAGCTTTCTTT. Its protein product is CASSLLGATEAFF.

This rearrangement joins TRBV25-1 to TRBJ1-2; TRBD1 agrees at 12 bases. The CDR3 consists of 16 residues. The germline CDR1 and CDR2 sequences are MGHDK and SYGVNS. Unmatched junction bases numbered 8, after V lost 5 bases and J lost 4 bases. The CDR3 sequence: CASSRPGTGGAYGYTF. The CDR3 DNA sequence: TGTGCCAGCAGTAGACCCGGGACAGGGGGCGCCTATGGCTACACCTTC.

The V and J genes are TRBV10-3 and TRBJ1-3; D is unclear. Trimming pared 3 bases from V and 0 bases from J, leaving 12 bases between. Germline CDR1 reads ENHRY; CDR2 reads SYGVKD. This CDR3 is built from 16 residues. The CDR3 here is CAISDSSKTSGNTIYF. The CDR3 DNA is TGTGCCATCAGTGACAGCTCAAAGACCTCTGGAAACACCATATATTTT.

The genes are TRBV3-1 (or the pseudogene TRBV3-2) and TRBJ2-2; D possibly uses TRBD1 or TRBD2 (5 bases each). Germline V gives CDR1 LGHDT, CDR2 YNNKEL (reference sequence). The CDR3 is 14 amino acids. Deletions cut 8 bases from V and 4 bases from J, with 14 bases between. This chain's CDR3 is CASGKARGTGELFF. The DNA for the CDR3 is TGTGCCAGCGGAAAGGCGAGGGGCACCGGGGAGCTGTTTTTT.

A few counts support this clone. The CDR3 here is CASSSKSEENQPQHF. The CDR3, as DNA: TGTGCCAGCAGCTCCAAATCTGAGGAGAATCAGCCCCAGCATTTT. The chain has TRBV5-6 and TRBJ1-5, with D hard to call. Trimming took 3 bases from V and 4 from J, leaving 14 bases between them. Germline CDR1 is SGHDT and CDR2 is YYEEEE. The CDR3 extends over 15 amino acids.

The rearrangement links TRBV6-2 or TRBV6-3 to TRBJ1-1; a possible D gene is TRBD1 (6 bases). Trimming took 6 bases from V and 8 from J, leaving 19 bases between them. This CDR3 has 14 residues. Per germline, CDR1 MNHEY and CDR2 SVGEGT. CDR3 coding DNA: TGTGCCAGCAGCCTACTCCGGGACACGGACGAAGCTTTCTTT. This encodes CASSLLRDTDEAFF.

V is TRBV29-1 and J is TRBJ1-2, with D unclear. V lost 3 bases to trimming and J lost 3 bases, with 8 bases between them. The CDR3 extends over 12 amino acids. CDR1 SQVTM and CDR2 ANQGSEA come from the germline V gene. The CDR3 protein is CSVDEGDYGYTF. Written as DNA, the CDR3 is TGCAGCGTTGATGAGGGCGACTATGGCTACACCTTC.

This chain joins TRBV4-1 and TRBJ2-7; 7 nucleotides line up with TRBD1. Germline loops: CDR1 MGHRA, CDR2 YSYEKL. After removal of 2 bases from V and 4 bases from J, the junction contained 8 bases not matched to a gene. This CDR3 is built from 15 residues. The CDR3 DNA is TGCGCCAGCAGCCAACAGACAGGGTTAGGTTACGAGCAGTACTTC. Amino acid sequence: CASSQQTGLGYEQYF.

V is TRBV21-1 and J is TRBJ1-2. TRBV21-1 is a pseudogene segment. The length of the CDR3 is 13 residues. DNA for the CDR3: TGTGCCAGCAGCAAGGGCGGGGCCTATGGCTACACCTTC. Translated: CASSKGGAYGYTF.

In nucleotides, the CDR3 is TGTGCCAGCAGCCAAGATGGGCACTCTGGAAACACCATATATTTT. Its translation: CASSQDGHSGNTIYF. The chain links TRBV3-1 (or the pseudogene TRBV3-2) to TRBJ1-3; D is uncertain. Trimming shortened V by 0 bases and J by 0 bases, and 6 bases separated the two germline ends. Germline CDR1 LGHDT, CDR2 YNNKEL (reference sequence). The CDR3 runs 15 residues.